The entry below describes one T cell receptor (beta chain). Its specificity is not known. Profiling relied on immunoSEQ multiplex PCR, and the TCRdb table lists in-frame clones only, not all of them. The sample holds more than 100,000 clones; approximately 88% are singletons and the top ten take approximately 8%. These data come from a study of T cell responses to AZD1222 COVID-19 vaccine. The germline CDR1 and CDR2 sequences are SGHNT and YENEEA. This CDR3 contains 14 residues. Losses at the gene ends were 8 bases for V and 2 bases for J; bases not matched to a gene: 5. Findings of the study overall: Donor demographics were predominantly white British with a female majority; clonal diversity may be underestimated. Recipients of two AZD1222 doses showed rising Spike-specific TCR breadth and depth.

The clonotype was recovered from an adult in good health. Sequencing was performed on peripheral blood, taken on day 0 of AZD1222 vaccination. The V and J genes are TRBV11-3 and TRBJ2-7; 11 bases match TRBD2. Written as DNA, the CDR3 is TGTGCCAGCGCGTTGACTAGCGGGGCCTACGAGCAGTACTTC. Amino acid sequence: CASALTSGAYEQYF.